By frequency in the sample, the clone carrying this TCR beta chain is large (0.1 to 1%). The sample comes from a study of patients and donors after allogeneic stem cell transplantation. TCRdb re-analysed the RT-PCR reads in MiXCR, keeping a single row per CDR3 protein. The profile shows some 11,000 distinct CDR3 sequences, about 20% of them singletons. The ends were cut back, 4 bases at V and 6 bases at J, with 10 bases in the middle. There are 14 residues in the CDR3. Looked up from germline, CDR1 is LGHNA and CDR2 is YSLEER. The sample was blood, either unsorted or a sorted T cell fraction (not recorded which). The TCR originated in a human donor who was either an allogeneic HSCT recipient or a stem cell or donor lymphocyte infusion donor (not recorded which). It is not recorded whose cells these are; they may come from a transplant donor. The chain combines TRBV4-3 with TRBJ1-6; D might be TRBD1 (6 bases). The CDR3 region has the DNA TGCGCCAGCAGCCCCCGGGACACTAATTCACCCCTCCACTTT. This translates into CASSPRDTNSPLHF.